This T cell receptor beta chain was captured in a study of blood T cells in healthy people across ages. Findings and limits, study-wide: Significant beta diversity loss was already apparent by age roughly 40, declining roughly linearly. Naive T cell percentage and TCR beta diversity correlated strongly.

J gave up 12 bases and V 3 bases, and 13 bases lay outside the gene matches. Germline CDR1 reads LGHDT; CDR2 reads YNNKEL (reference sequence). This CDR3 is built from 15 residues. Combining a sample-barcoded 5' primer with a J-beta primer mix, a second PCR ran for about 7 to 11 cycles. Each of the cDNA molecules was tagged by a template-switch adaptor with 12 random nucleotides. TCRdb re-derived calls from the 5' RACE reads in MiXCR, one entry per CDR3 protein. This table has a few hundred thousand distinct CDR3 sequences, roughly a quarter appearing once. This clonotype showed up many times. Its antigen is not identified.

The chain is built from TRBV3-1 and TRBJ2-7; TRBD2 aligns across 11 bases. This clonotype originated in a woman between 65 and 79 years old in good health. The specimen was blood. CDR3 amino acids: CASSQASGTSGLRYF. CDR3 DNA sequence: TGTGCCAGCAGCCAGGCGTCCGGGACTAGCGGACTCCGGTACTTC.